Listed here are 16 T cell receptor beta chains from one sample, sequenced in a study of vaccination and CD4 T cells after COVID-19. The Oncomine TCR Beta short-read assay sequenced DNA from cultured CD4+ T cells. TCRdb itself ran the PCR reads through MiXCR, one entry per CDR3 protein. The profile shows 8,500 to 9,500 distinct CDR3 sequences, 50% to 75% of them singletons. Their antigens remain unidentified. Indicated treatment: approximately nine-day PBMC culture with coronavirus spike peptide pools or control peptides (ViraFEST assay). The sample consisted of cultured CD4+ T cells from blood, taken after SARS-CoV-2 vaccination. These receptors all stem from a human donor with COVID-19.

This rearrangement joins TRBV6-1 to TRBJ1-6; D call uncertain. V dropped 6 bases and J dropped 7 bases, with 19 bases sitting between them. This CDR3 has 16 amino acids. The V gene's germline CDR1 is MNHNS and CDR2 SASEGT. This chain's CDR3 is CASSPLPPGTNSPLHF. The CDR3 DNA follows: TGTGCCAGCAGCCCCCTTCCTCCGGGTACCAATTCACCCCTCCACTTT.

There are a few counts of this clonotype. V is TRBV30 and J is TRBJ1-2, with D hard to call. The CDR3 length is 12 residues. Germline CDR1 is GTSNPN and CDR2 is SVGIG (reference sequence). Deletions cut 6 bases from V and 7 bases from J, with 15 bases between. CDR3 protein: CACPAVVGGYTF. The CDR3, as DNA: TGTGCCTGCCCGGCGGTTGTGGGTGGCTACACCTTC.

The gene calls are TRBV11-2 and TRBJ1-2; D may be TRBD1 (5 bases). Trimming left V 1 base short and J 2 bases short, with 8 bases between. Germline CDR1 reads SGHAT; CDR2 reads FQNNGV. CDR3 size: 14 residues. In DNA form, the CDR3 reads TGTGCCAGCAGCTTAGTTGCAGGGAACTATGGCTACACCTTC. Translating gives CASSLVAGNYGYTF. Based on the CDR3 plus reference TRBV11-2 and TRBJ1-2, the full variable domain is EAGVAQSPRYKIIEKRQSVAFWCNPISGHATLYWYQQILGQGPKLLIQFQNNGVVDDSQLPKDRFSAERLKGVDSTLKIQPAKLEDSAVYLCASSLVAGNYGYTFGSGTRLTVV.

The V call is TRBV7-2, the J call TRBJ1-2, with TRBD1 as a possible D gene (5 bases). CDR1 is SGHTA and CDR2 is FQGNSA in the germline V gene. Trimming left V 4 bases short and J 2 bases short, with 20 bases between. The CDR3 runs 17 residues. The CDR3 is CASSSGGWGRPNYGYTF. The CDR3 DNA reads as TGTGCCAGCAGCTCAGGCGGGTGGGGCAGGCCGAACTATGGCTACACCTTC.

The rearrangement joins TRBV7-9 to TRBJ1-2; D is unclear. Germline V gene data show CDR1 as SEHNR and CDR2 as FQNEAQ (reference sequence). The CDR3 sequence is 12 residues long. The V end lost 5 bases, the J end lost 8 bases, and 12 bases lay between the germline ends. CDR3 loop: CASSLAAGGYTF. The DNA for the CDR3 is TGTGCCAGCAGCCTGGCGGCGGGAGGCTACACCTTC.

The CDR3 DNA follows: TGTGCCAGTAGTTCGTTCAGTCATACCTACGAGCAGTACTTC. It yields the protein CASSSFSHTYEQYF. The genes are TRBV19 and TRBJ2-7; D is uncertain. CDR3 size: 14 residues. CDR1 LNHDA and CDR2 SQIVND come from the germline V gene (reference sequence). V was trimmed by 5 bases and J by 2 bases, leaving 13 bases between them.

The J gene is TRBJ2-4, the V gene TRBV20-1, with TRBD1 matching 9 bases. Germline V gives CDR1 DFQATT, CDR2 SNEGSKA (reference sequence). CDR3 length: 13 amino acids. The junction had 4 bases not matched to a gene; V was cut back by 3 bases and J by 7 bases. CDR3 nucleotides: TGCAGTGCTAGGACGGACAGGGGTAACATTCAGTACTTC. It translates to CSARTDRGNIQYF.

V usage is TRBV7-2 and J usage is TRBJ1-6; no reliable D call. The CDR3 is 14 amino acids. Between the trimmed V and J ends, which lost 4 bases and 7 bases, there was a span of 11 bases. Germline loops: CDR1 SGHTA, CDR2 FQGNSA. CDR3: CASSSRELNSPLHF. CDR3 nucleotides: TGTGCCAGCAGCTCCAGAGAACTGAATTCACCCCTCCACTTT.

This clonotype was seen a single time. This chain uses TRBV7-2 with TRBJ1-2; 7 bases map to TRBD1. CDR3 length: 17 amino acids. Per the germline V gene, CDR1 is SGHTA and CDR2 is FQGNSA. Trimming removed 0 bases from V and 5 bases from J; junction bases left unmatched: 12. The CDR3 spells CASSLAHSTGHIYGYTF. In DNA, the CDR3 is TGTGCCAGCAGCTTAGCCCACTCGACAGGGCATATTTATGGCTACACCTTC. The whole variable domain, remainder taken from reference TRBV7-2 and TRBJ1-2, is GAGVSQSPSNKVTEKGKDVELRCDPISGHTALYWYRQSLGQGLEFLIYFQGNSAPDKSGLPSDRFSAERTGGSVSTLTIQRTQQEDSAVYLCASSLAHSTGHIYGYTFGSGTRLTVV.

The rearrangement joins TRBV11-2 to TRBJ2-7, with D perhaps TRBD1 (6 bases). Trimming cost V 3 bases and J 0 bases, with 9 bases left between them. This CDR3 region has 14 residues. The germline CDR1 and CDR2 sequences are SGHAT and FQNNGV. CDR3 protein: CASSLTGSSYEQYF. CDR3 DNA sequence: TGTGCCAGCAGCTTGACAGGAAGCTCCTACGAGCAGTACTTC.

The chain is built from TRBV7-6 and TRBJ2-5; 9 bases align to TRBD2. Trimming took 2 bases from V and 5 from J; bases not matched to a gene: 3. Per germline, CDR1 SGHVS and CDR2 FNYEAQ. This CDR3 has 14 residues. The chain's CDR3 is CASSLPSGTETQYF. The CDR3 region has the DNA TGTGCCAGCAGCTTACCTAGCGGGACTGAGACCCAGTACTTC. Full variable domain (rest looked up from reference TRBV7-6 and TRBJ2-5): GAGVSQSPRYKVTKRGQDVALRCDPISGHVSLYWYRQALGQGPEFLTYFNYEAQQDKSGLPNDRFSAERPEGSISTLTIQRTEQRDSAMYRCASSLPSGTETQYFGPGTRLLVL.

CDR3 sequence: CSANYELAANNEQFF. As DNA, the CDR3 is TGCAGCGCGAACTACGAACTAGCGGCCAACAATGAGCAGTTCTTC. The chain is built from TRBV20-1 and TRBJ2-1; TRBD2 aligns across 8 bases. The V gene's germline CDR1 is DFQATT and CDR2 SNEGSKA (reference sequence). The length of the CDR3 is 15 residues.

The chain carries TRBV7-2 and TRBJ1-5; no definite D call. This CDR3 contains 14 residues. Trimming took off 5 bases at V and 3 bases at J, with 11 bases between the two ends. Germline V lookup: CDR1 SGHTA, CDR2 FQGNSA. CDR3 loop: CASSLDSFNQPQHF. The CDR3 DNA sequence: TGTGCCAGCAGCCTTGATTCTTTCAATCAGCCCCAGCATTTT.

This clonotype was recorded a few times. The rearrangement uses TRBV27 and TRBJ1-2; TRBD1 agrees at 12 bases. In germline, CDR1 is MNHEY, CDR2 SMNVEV (reference sequence). The junction had 5 bases not matched to a gene; V was cut back by 6 bases and J by 6 bases. The CDR3 is made up of 14 amino acids. The CDR3 here is CASSYRDRGHGYTF. Written as DNA, the CDR3 is TGTGCCAGCAGCTACCGGGACAGGGGGCATGGCTACACCTTC.

The chain carries TRBV6-1 and TRBJ2-6; 10 bases fit TRBD1. This CDR3 has 17 amino acids. J gave up 4 bases and V 10 bases, and 13 bases lay outside the gene matches. In germline, CDR1 is MNHNS, CDR2 SASEGT. In nucleotides, the CDR3 is TGTGCCACCAATGCTGACAGGGGGCTTGGCGGGGCCAACGTCCTGACTTTC. Its protein product is CATNADRGLGGANVLTF.

In its sample, this clonotype ranks as medium-sized. V is TRBV2 and J is TRBJ2-2; 8 bases are shared with TRBD2. The CDR3 extends over 13 amino acids. The J segment lost 6 bases and the V segment lost 7 bases, leaving 4 bases of the junction unmatched. Looked up from germline, CDR1 is SNHLY and CDR2 is FYNNEI. CDR3 DNA sequence: TGTGCCAGCATGCGGCGGGGGGCCGGGGAGCTGTTTTTT. It codes for CASMRRGAGELFF.